This T cell receptor beta chain was observed in a study of OX40 agonist ivuxolimab in advanced cancers. Study-wide background: Three individuals attained partial responses, comprising one hepatocellular carcinoma case and two cutaneous melanoma cases. The study, taken as a whole, reports: Expanded clones were, on average, more numerous in CD8+ T cells than in CD4+.

The CDR3 loop spans 17 amino acids. The V end was cut by 5 bases, the J end by 0 bases, with 19 bases between. Germline V CDR1 and CDR2: SGHTA, FQGNSA. The timepoints at which blood was sampled were baseline, cycle 4 day 1, and cycle 7 day 1. Concerning this clone itself: Its antigen remains unidentified.

Using immunoSEQ multiplex PCR, the repertoire was profiled, and TCRdb retains in-frame clones only, with some absent. The data contain 65,000 to 80,000 clones, roughly 85% of them singletons. This chain joins TRBV7-2 and TRBJ1-1, with D possibly being TRBD1 (5 bases). The source material was CD4+ or CD8+ T cells sorted from blood, sampled in a trial of the OX40 agonist ivuxolimab. The sequence came from an adult with an advanced solid tumor such as melanoma, head and neck, liver or kidney cancer. CDR3 loop: CASSRGGQGIMNTEAFF. The CDR3 DNA is TGTGCCAGCAGCCGAGGCGGGCAGGGCATCATGAACACTGAAGCTTTCTTT.